This is a list of T cell receptor beta chains from one sample in a study of blood T cell repertoires in COVID-19. Only in-frame clones appear in the TCRdb table, and some are missing; sequencing was by immunoSEQ multiplex PCR. The sample has about 130,000 clones; less than 90% are singletons. The material sequenced was peripheral blood. These TCRs come from a woman aged 80 or older with acute or convalescent COVID-19. Each CDR3 is given with its conserved first and last residue. Each record gives: D gene, V gene, clone size, CDR3 length, J gene, CDR3 protein, CDR3 DNA. A D gene is named only where the DNA matches it firmly. Clone size appears in some rows only: once, few, many, or a class for an expanded clone.

.,TRBV3-1/TRBV3-2,.,11,TRBJ1-1,CASSQSGEAFF,TGTGCCAGCAGCCAATCAGGGGAAGCTTTCTTT
.,TRBV7-2,.,16,TRBJ2-4,CASSLGGGGTKNIQYF,TGTGCCAGCAGCTTAGGGGGAGGGGGGACCAAAAACATTCAGTACTTC
TRBD1,TRBV5-1,.,12,TRBJ1-2,CASSVTGLGYTF,TGCGCCAGCAGCGTGACAGGGCTCGGCTACACCTTC
TRBD1,TRBV14,.,17,TRBJ1-1,CASSPDRGNLFSTEAFF,TGTGCCAGCAGCCCCGACAGGGGAAATTTGTTCAGCACTGAAGCTTTCTTT
.,TRBV6-1,.,15,TRBJ2-5,CASSEASSGRETQYF,TGTGCCAGCAGTGAAGCGTCTTCGGGTCGGGAGACCCAGTACTTC
.,TRBV7-9,.,11,TRBJ1-2,CASSLARGYTF,TGTGCCAGCAGCTTAGCTCGGGGCTACACCTTC
.,TRBV7-3,.,20,TRBJ1-5,CASSFRKRNGGSPCNQPQHF,TGTGCCAGCAGCTTCCGGAAGAGAAATGGAGGGAGTCCATGCAATCAGCCCCAGCATTTT
.,TRBV7-2,.,14,TRBJ2-2,CASSLRGRTGELFF,TGTGCCAGCAGCTTACGAGGGCGGACCGGGGAGCTGTTTTTT
.,TRBV28,.,16,TRBJ1-3,CASSSPPRVSGNTIYF,TGTGCCAGCAGTTCCCCTCCCAGGGTCTCTGGAAACACCATATATTTT
TRBD2,TRBV5-1,.,14,TRBJ2-5,CATKDPAGEETQYF,TGCGCCACCAAAGATCCCGCGGGGGAAGAGACCCAGTACTTC
.,TRBV27,.,15,TRBJ1-4,CASSLWGGLREKLFF,TGTGCCAGCAGTTTATGGGGGGGGCTTCGTGAAAAACTGTTTTTT
TRBD2,TRBV5-4,.,17,TRBJ2-2,CASSLPRGGTNTGELFF,TGTGCCAGCAGCCTCCCGCGCGGGGGTACGAACACCGGGGAGCTGTTTTTT
TRBD1,TRBV5-1,.,19,TRBJ1-4,CASSFGFRDREVANEKLFF,TGCGCCAGCAGCTTCGGGTTCCGGGACAGGGAGGTAGCTAATGAAAAACTGTTTTTT
.,TRBV7-2,.,16,TRBJ1-3,CASSPTAALRGNTIYF,TGTGCCAGCAGCCCGACAGCTGCCCTCCGTGGAAACACCATATATTTT
TRBD1,TRBV10-2,once,15,TRBJ2-1,CASRGDRGGYNEQFF,TGCGCCAGCAGGGGGGACAGGGGGGGGTACAATGAGCAGTTCTTC
TRBD1,TRBV9,.,15,TRBJ2-2,CASSVGQATAGELFF,TGTGCCAGCAGCGTGGGACAGGCGACGGCCGGGGAGCTGTTTTTT
TRBD2,TRBV4-2,.,17,TRBJ2-5,CASSQGGTSLKEETQYF,TGTGCCAGCAGCCAGGGAGGGACTAGCCTTAAAGAAGAGACCCAGTACTTC
.,TRBV20-1,.,10,TRBJ1-1,CSASGNGAFF,TGCAGTGCTAGTGGGAACGGGGCTTTCTTT
.,TRBV29-1,few,13,TRBJ1-5,CSAGDNANQPQHF,TGCAGCGCGGGGGACAACGCCAATCAGCCCCAGCATTTT
.,TRBV28,.,13,TRBJ2-5,CASSLRGAETQYF,TGTGCCAGCAGTTTAAGGGGCGCTGAGACCCAGTACTTC
.,TRBV4-2,.,20,TRBJ1-4,CASSQDSSSLPLSTNEKLFF,TGTGCCAGCAGCCAAGATTCGTCCAGTCTTCCCCTTTCAACTAATGAAAAACTGTTTTTT
TRBD1,TRBV6-5,.,14,TRBJ1-2,CASSNTGGKGGYTF,TGTGCCAGCAGCAATACAGGGGGTAAAGGGGGCTACACCTTC
TRBD1,TRBV2,.,15,TRBJ1-5,CASSQDRDRYQPQHF,TGTGCCAGCAGTCAAGATAGGGACAGATATCAGCCCCAGCATTTT
TRBD1,TRBV28,.,14,TRBJ1-2,CASSSGTGAEGYTF,TGTGCCAGCAGTTCTGGGACAGGGGCAGAAGGCTACACCTTC
TRBD1,TRBV14,.,14,TRBJ2-1,CASSLRDSRNEQFF,TGTGCCAGCAGCCTCCGGGACAGCCGGAATGAGCAGTTCTTC
.,TRBV28,.,12,TRBJ1-2,CASSKPNYGYTF,TGTGCCAGCAGTAAGCCCAACTATGGCTACACCTTC
.,TRBV10-3,once,15,TRBJ1-4,CAISNTQEGNEKLFF,TGTGCCATCAGTAACACCCAGGAGGGTAATGAAAAACTGTTTTTT
TRBD1,TRBV7-3,.,13,TRBJ1-1,CASSVGQGAEAFF,TGTGCCAGCAGCGTGGGACAGGGCGCTGAAGCTTTCTTT
.,TRBV11-2,.,14,TRBJ2-1,CASSQSGLGSEQFF,TGTGCCAGCAGTCAGAGCGGCCTCGGATCTGAGCAGTTCTTC
.,TRBV27,.,16,TRBJ2-7,CASSLSMAGVGLGQYF,TGTGCCAGCAGTTTATCGATGGCAGGGGTTGGTTTAGGGCAGTACTTC
.,TRBV2,.,13,TRBJ1-3,CASSVGLGNTIYF,TGTGCCAGCAGTGTCGGTCTTGGAAACACCATATATTTT
.,TRBV19,.,15,TRBJ1-2,CASMLGQGPTYGYTF,TGTGCCAGTATGTTGGGGCAAGGGCCAACATATGGCTACACCTTC
TRBD2,TRBV10-2,.,14,TRBJ2-1,CASSLAGGRGEQFF,TGCGCCAGCAGCTTAGCGGGGGGGCGAGGCGAGCAGTTCTTC
TRBD1,TRBV12-3/TRBV12-4,once,13,TRBJ2-5,CASTRDSQETQYF,TGTGCCAGCACCCGGGACAGCCAAGAGACCCAGTACTTC
.,TRBV10-3,.,15,TRBJ2-1,CAISDTARVSNEQFF,TGTGCCATCAGTGACACTGCACGGGTATCCAATGAGCAGTTCTTC
.,TRBV6-5,.,11,TRBJ1-2,CASSNSGTPIW,TGTGCCAGCAGTAACTCCGGGACACCGATTTGG
.,TRBV9,.,17,TRBJ1-1,CASSVDPTGWANTEAFF,TGTGCCAGCAGCGTAGACCCCACAGGGTGGGCGAACACTGAAGCTTTCTTT
TRBD2,TRBV5-1,.,15,TRBJ2-1,CASSLQPSGGANQFF,TGCGCCAGCAGCTTGCAGCCTAGCGGGGGGGCCAATCAGTTCTTC
.,TRBV27,.,16,TRBJ2-6,CASSTPRAGGANVLTF,TGTGCCAGCAGTACGCCGAGGGCAGGTGGGGCCAACGTCCTGACTTTC
.,TRBV4-3,.,14,TRBJ1-2,CASSREQGDYGYTF,TGCGCCAGCAGCCGAGAACAAGGGGACTATGGCTACACCTTC
.,TRBV5-4,.,16,TRBJ2-2,CASSSTGTTNTGELFF,TGTGCCAGCAGTTCTACCGGGACAACGAACACCGGGGAGCTGTTTTTT
.,TRBV11-2,.,15,TRBJ1-2,CASSRRASPGYGYTF,TGTGCCAGCAGCCGCAGGGCTTCCCCTGGCTATGGCTACACCTTC
TRBD1,TRBV5-1,.,16,TRBJ1-3,CASSLGTASGGNTIYF,TGCGCCAGCAGCCTGGGGACAGCCTCTGGGGGAAACACCATATATTTT
.,TRBV6-5,.,14,TRBJ1-5,CASRTGRGREPQHF,TGTGCCAGCAGAACAGGGAGGGGACGCGAGCCCCAGCATTTT
.,TRBV5-8,.,15,TRBJ2-1,CASSSQTPGYNEQFF,TGTGCCAGCAGCTCCCAAACCCCGGGGTACAATGAGCAGTTCTTC
TRBD1,TRBV2,.,14,TRBJ1-5,CASSFDRGNQPQHF,TGTGCCAGCAGCTTTGACAGGGGTAATCAGCCCCAGCATTTT
.,TRBV23-1,.,14,TRBJ1-4,CASSHGQGNEKLFF,TGCGCCAGCAGTCATGGGCAGGGTAATGAAAAACTGTTTTTT
.,TRBV6-5,.,12,TRBJ1-2,CASQREEHGYTF,TGTGCCAGCCAACGGGAGGAACATGGCTACACCTTC
.,TRBV9,.,16,TRBJ1-1,CASSPSGLMGLSEAFF,TGTGCCAGCAGCCCCTCGGGACTAATGGGGTTATCTGAAGCTTTCTTT
TRBD2,TRBV7-2,.,15,TRBJ2-3,CASSPLAGAPDTQYF,TGTGCCAGCAGCCCTCTAGCGGGGGCCCCAGATACGCAGTATTTT